These T cell receptor beta chains were read from a single sample in a study of STAT3 mutations in large granular lymphocyte leukemia. Only in-frame clones appear in the TCRdb table, and some are missing; sequencing was by immunoSEQ multiplex PCR. The profile shows 7,000 to 9,000 clones, about 69% of them singletons. The sample taken for sequencing was peripheral blood mononuclear cells. These receptors originate from a middle-aged woman with T-cell large granular lymphocyte leukemia. Some clones in this sample may be carry-over from other donors' samples. CDR3s include the opening cysteine and the closing phenylalanine or tryptophan. A D gene is named only where the DNA matches it firmly. Only part of the rows carry a size: once, few, many, or a class if the clone is expanded.

>TRBV18|TRBJ1-1|NA|NA
TGTGCCAGCTCACCACCGGGCGGCAATGAAGCTTTCTTT
CASSPPGGNEAFF
>TRBV7-9|TRBJ2-7|NA|NA
TGTGCCAGCAGCTCTCGGCCCCCCGGGATAATGGTCCACGAGCAGTACTTC
CASSSRPPGIMVHEQYF
>TRBV30|TRBJ2-7|TRBD2|NA
TGTGCCTGGAGTGCCAGCGGGATAAGCTCCTACGAGCAGTACTTC
CAWSASGISSYEQYF
>TRBV5-4|TRBJ1-1|TRBD1|NA
TGTGCCAGCAGCCCAGGACAGGCTAACACTGAAGCTTTCTTT
CASSPGQANTEAFF
>TRBV5-6|TRBJ2-7|NA|NA
TGTGCCAGCAGCGCCGGGACGCCCCTACATTACGAGCAGTACTTC
CASSAGTPLHYEQYF
>TRBV5-4|TRBJ2-5|TRBD2|NA
TGTGCCAGCAGCCAAAGCAGACTAGCTGGCAAAGAGACCCAGTACTTC
CASSQSRLAGKETQYF
>TRBV7-2|TRBJ2-7|TRBD2|NA
TGTGCCAGCAGCTCAGGGACTAGCGGGGGACCCTACGAGCAGTACTTC
CASSSGTSGGPYEQYF
>TRBV5-4|TRBJ1-1|TRBD1|NA
TGTGCCAGCAGCAGCCGGGACAGGAACACTGAAGCTTTCTTT
CASSSRDRNTEAFF
>TRBV7-9|TRBJ1-1|NA|NA
TGTGCCAGCAGCCGACAGGTAACTACTGAAGCTTTCTTT
CASSRQVTTEAFF
>TRBV18|TRBJ1-3|NA|once
TGTGCCAGCTCACCACCCGCTCAGATTATCGGAAACACCATATATTTT
CASSPPAQIIGNTIYF
>TRBV30|TRBJ1-5|NA|NA
TGTGCCTGCTCAGGGTCGGGCAATCAGCCCCAGCATTTT
CACSGSGNQPQHF
>TRBV5-4|TRBJ1-1|TRBD1|NA
TGTGCCAGCAGCTCCTCCGGACAGGGTGGTAACACTGAAGCTTTCTTT
CASSSSGQGGNTEAFF
>TRBV9|TRBJ1-5|NA|NA
TGTGCCAGCAGCCTCCAGGGGATTAGCAATCAGCCCCAGCATTTT
CASSLQGISNQPQHF
>TRBV27|TRBJ2-7|NA|NA
TGTGCCAGCAGCCAGTTGAGTAGAGGGTACGAGCAGTACTTC
CASSQLSRGYEQYF
>TRBV4-2|TRBJ1-1|TRBD1|few
TGTGCCAGCAGCCTAGCGCTGACAGGGGGGGTGAACACTGAAGCTTTCTTT
CASSLALTGGVNTEAFF
>TRBV12-5|TRBJ1-1|TRBD1|NA
TGTGCTAGTGGTTTGGTTGGGACAGGGGCCACTGAAGCTTTCTTT
CASGLVGTGATEAFF
>TRBV18|TRBJ1-2|NA|NA
TGTGCCAGCTCATCGGAGGGGAGCGCTGGCTACACCTTC
CASSSEGSAGYTF
>TRBV18|TRBJ2-1|TRBD1|NA
TGTGCCAGCTCCCAGGACAGGCAATACACGAAGTTCTTC
CASSQDRQYTKFF
>TRBV5-4|TRBJ1-4|NA|NA
TGTGCCAGCAGCTCCTCGGCTACGGCTAATGAAAAACTGTTTTTT
CASSSSATANEKLFF
>TRBV18|TRBJ2-2|TRBD1|NA
TGTGCCAGCTCACCACCGACAGGGGGGAACACCGGGGAGCTGTTTTTT
CASSPPTGGNTGELFF
>TRBV7-2|TRBJ2-7|TRBD1|NA
TGTGCCAGCAGGAGACAGGGGGCGTACGAGCAGTACTTC
CASRRQGAYEQYF
>TRBV4-3|TRBJ1-2|NA|NA
TGCGCCAGCAGCCATGGGACAAAGGATGGCTACACCTTC
CASSHGTKDGYTF
>TRBV18|TRBJ1-1|NA|NA
TGTGCCAGCTCACCACCGAGGCCAGGGGTGTGGACTGAAGCTTTCTTT
CASSPPRPGVWTEAFF
>TRBV5-5|TRBJ2-7|NA|NA
TGTGCCAGCAGCTTTGCGGATCTCTACGGTTACGAGCAGTACTTC
CASSFADLYGYEQYF